The 23 T cell receptor beta chains below all came from one sample that was sequenced in a study of blood T cell repertoires in COVID-19. Method: immunoSEQ multiplex PCR; TCRdb's copy keeps in-frame clones and lacks some. The sample shows around 250,000 clones, approximately 85% of them seen only once. The specimen was peripheral blood. These receptors originate from a man at least 80 years old with acute or convalescent COVID-19.

The V and J genes are TRBV19 and TRBJ1-2, with D perhaps TRBD1 (6 bases). V was cut by 5 bases and J by 2 bases, with 12 bases left in between. CDR1 LNHDA and CDR2 SQIVND come from the germline V gene (reference sequence). The CDR3 spans 14 residues. This chain's CDR3 is CASSWLQGNYGYTF. The DNA for the CDR3 is TGTGCCAGTAGTTGGTTACAGGGAAACTATGGCTACACCTTC.

The chain carries TRBV18 and TRBJ2-1; TRBD1 aligns across 7 bases. V trimming: 5 bases; J trimming: 5 bases; junction bases outside the gene matches: 6. The CDR3 consists of 14 residues. The germline V gene has CDR1 KGHSH and CDR2 LQKENI. The CDR3: CASSSSGTDNEQFF. DNA of the CDR3: TGTGCCAGCTCATCTTCCGGGACAGACAATGAGCAGTTCTTC. Complete variable domain (other parts from reference TRBV18 and TRBJ2-1): NAGVMQNPRHLVRRRGQEARLRCSPMKGHSHVYWYRQLPEEGLKFMVYLQKENIIDESGMPKERFSAEFPKEGPSILRIQQVVRGDSAAYFCASSSSGTDNEQFFGPGTRLTVL.

The CDR3 nucleotides read TGTGCCAGCAGTTACCCCGTTTACGCGACGGGGGAGCAGTACTTC. Translating gives CASSYPVYATGEQYF. The J gene is TRBJ2-7, the V gene TRBV6-5; TRBD2 might be the D (5 bases). V dropped 2 bases and J dropped 7 bases, with 18 bases sitting between them. CDR1 is MNHEY, CDR2 SVGAGI, per germline. The CDR3 loop spans 15 amino acids.

The rearrangement links TRBV18 to TRBJ1-2, with D possibly being TRBD1 (6 bases). Germline V CDR1 and CDR2: KGHSH, LQKENI. The length of the CDR3 is 14 residues. Trimming took off 4 bases at V and 5 bases at J, with 14 bases between the two ends. In DNA, the CDR3 is TGTGCCAGCTCACAGAGAGAAGGGGGATATGGCTACACCTTC. Its protein is CASSQREGGYGYTF.

V usage is TRBV3-1 (or the pseudogene TRBV3-2) and J usage is TRBJ2-2, with 7 nucleotides matching TRBD1. The germline V gene has CDR1 LGHDT and CDR2 YNNKEL (reference sequence). Trimming removed 2 bases from V and 6 bases from J; junction bases left unmatched: 9. The CDR3 contains 16 residues. The CDR3 loop is CASSQTGTDPPGELFF. The CDR3 nucleotides are TGTGCCAGCAGCCAAACCGGGACAGACCCACCCGGGGAGCTGTTTTTT.

V is TRBV28 and J is TRBJ1-5; D not certain. The germline V gene has CDR1 MDHEN and CDR2 SYDVKM. The CDR3 spans 16 residues. V was clipped by 3 bases and J by 2 bases, with 14 bases between them. The CDR3 DNA reads TGTGCCAGCAGTTTCGAGACCCGACGGGGCAATCAGCCCCAGCATTTT. Translated, it gives CASSFETRRGNQPQHF.

The chain uses TRBV27 and TRBJ2-1; D perhaps matches TRBD2 (5 bases). Germline CDR1 and CDR2: MNHEY and SMNVEV (reference sequence). Trimming left V 2 bases short and J 2 bases short, with 7 bases between. CDR3 length: 14 amino acids. The CDR3 sequence is CASSLAGAYNEQFF. The CDR3 bases are TGTGCCAGCAGTTTAGCGGGCGCCTACAATGAGCAGTTCTTC.

This clone came up once. The gene calls are TRBV3-1 (or the pseudogene TRBV3-2) and TRBJ1-6, with 7 nucleotides matching TRBD1. CDR1 and CDR2 from the germline V gene are LGHDT and YNNKEL (reference sequence). This CDR3 contains 17 residues. V trimming: 1 base; J trimming: 1 base; junction bases outside the gene matches: 4. The CDR3 nucleotides are TGTGCCAGCAGCCAAGGGACAGGATGGTCCTATAATTCACCCCTCCACTTT. Translation gives CASSQGTGWSYNSPLHF.

The chain is built from TRBV29-1 and TRBJ1-2, with 7 bases identical to TRBD1. Germline V gene lookup returns CDR1 SQVTM and CDR2 ANQGSEA. This CDR3 has 15 amino acids. J gave up 0 bases and V 7 bases, and 11 bases lay outside the gene matches. The CDR3 sequence: CSGVQGVAANYGYTF. CDR3 DNA: TGCAGCGGGGTGCAGGGGGTGGCAGCTAACTATGGCTACACCTTC.

The V call is TRBV19, the J call TRBJ2-3; TRBD2 aligns across 12 bases. The junction had 11 bases not matched to a gene; V was cut back by 5 bases and J by 2 bases. The length of the CDR3 is 18 residues. Germline assignment: CDR1 LNHDA and CDR2 SQIVND (reference sequence). The CDR3 DNA reads TGTGCCAGTAGTCGTTCAGGACTAGCGGGGCTAGACACAGATACGCAGTATTTT. Translated: CASSRSGLAGLDTDTQYF.

Turning to this clone: The junction departs from germline at one end; a sequencing error may be responsible. The chain links TRBV2 to TRBJ1-2, with D perhaps matching TRBD1 (6 bases). CDR1 and CDR2 from the germline V gene are SNHLY and FYNNEI. This CDR3 region has 12 residues. As DNA, the CDR3 is TGTGCCAGCAGGGAAGACAGGTATGGCTACACCTTC. This sequence encodes CASREDRYGYTF.

This clone was seen repeatedly, ten times or more. CDR3 coding DNA: TGTGCCAGCAGCATGTACTACACTGAAGCTTTCTTT. Its protein is CASSMYYTEAFF. The J gene is TRBJ1-1, the V gene TRBV11-2; D uncertain. The germline gives CDR1 SGHAT, CDR2 FQNNGV. Trimming shortened V by 5 bases and J by 3 bases, and 7 bases separated the two germline ends. The CDR3 has 12 amino acids.

The chain couples TRBV4-1 to TRBJ1-6; 10 nucleotides match TRBD1. The CDR3 has 18 amino acids. Germline CDR1 and CDR2: MGHRA and YSYEKL. V trimming: 4 bases; J trimming: 0 bases; junction bases outside the gene matches: 6. The CDR3 protein is CASSLEDRGSSYNSPLHF. The CDR3 DNA is TGCGCCAGCAGCCTCGAGGACAGGGGGAGCTCCTATAATTCACCCCTCCACTTT.

This clone occurred once. V gene TRBV24-1 combines with J gene TRBJ2-1; 7 bases are shared with TRBD2. The J segment lost 0 bases and the V segment lost 1 base, leaving 2 bases of the junction unmatched. The CDR3 totals 16 residues. Germline values: CDR1 KGHDR, CDR2 SFDVKD. CDR3 region: CATSDLAGSSYNEQFF. The CDR3 DNA sequence: TGTGCCACCAGTGATTTAGCGGGGAGCTCCTACAATGAGCAGTTCTTC.

The genes are TRBV19 and TRBJ2-7; 8 bases map to TRBD1. J lost 1 base, V lost 6 bases, and 11 bases had no gene match. The germline CDR1 and CDR2 sequences are LNHDA and SQIVND (reference sequence). The CDR3 is made up of 16 amino acids. CDR3 sequence: CASSPFPGTGSYEQYF. The CDR3 region has the DNA TGTGCCAGTAGCCCCTTTCCGGGGACAGGTTCCTACGAGCAGTACTTC.

The chain is built from TRBV6-5 and TRBJ2-7, with 8 bases identical to TRBD1. The trim removed 4 bases at V and 7 bases at J, leaving 15 bases unmatched. The CDR3 totals 16 residues. Germline assignment: CDR1 MNHEY and CDR2 SVGAGI. The CDR3 is CASSLISGTGTGEQYF. DNA of the CDR3: TGTGCCAGCAGTTTGATTTCCGGGACAGGTACTGGTGAGCAGTACTTC.

The gene calls are TRBV18 and TRBJ2-7; D may be TRBD1 (6 bases). The CDR3 sequence is 13 residues long. The germline gives CDR1 KGHSH, CDR2 LQKENI. Trimming pared 6 bases from V and 1 base from J, leaving 10 bases between. The CDR3 DNA follows: TGTGCCAGCTCGGACAGAAATTCCTACGAGCAGTACTTC. The encoded protein is CASSDRNSYEQYF. The full variable domain, rest sourced from reference TRBV18 and TRBJ2-7, is NAGVMQNPRHLVRRRGQEARLRCSPMKGHSHVYWYRQLPEEGLKFMVYLQKENIIDESGMPKERFSAEFPKEGPSILRIQQVVRGDSAAYFCASSDRNSYEQYFGPGTRLTVT.

The rearrangement links TRBV6-1 to TRBJ1-5; D is unclear. Trimming cost V 3 bases and J 3 bases, with 18 bases left between them. CDR3 length equals 17 residues. CDR1 is MNHNS and CDR2 is SASEGT in the germline V gene. This CDR3 reads CASSDPRSAPYNQPQHF. The CDR3 DNA sequence: TGTGCCAGCAGTGACCCCCGGAGCGCCCCTTACAATCAGCCCCAGCATTTT.

This clone was detected only a few times. The rearrangement uses TRBV6-2 or TRBV6-3 and TRBJ2-7, with a weak D call TRBD2 (5 bases). V lost 4 bases to trimming and J lost 4 bases, with 5 bases between them. The CDR3 consists of 11 residues. CDR1 and CDR2 (germline): MNHEY, SVGEGT. CDR3 nucleotides: TGTGCCAGCAGTTGGGAGTACGAGCAGTACTTC. As protein: CASSWEYEQYF.

This chain joins TRBV7-2 and TRBJ2-1, with 9 bases aligning to TRBD2. The germline gives CDR1 SGHTA, CDR2 FQGNSA. The CDR3 spans 16 residues. J was trimmed by 0 bases and V by 7 bases; bases with no gene match: 7. The CDR3 loop is CASNNRAGGSYNEQFF. CDR3 in DNA: TGTGCCAGCAACAACCGAGCGGGGGGCTCCTACAATGAGCAGTTCTTC.

The rearrangement joins TRBV5-1 to TRBJ2-7, with 7 positions matching TRBD1. V was clipped by 0 bases and J by 6 bases; unmatched bases: 6. The CDR3 extends over 14 amino acids. Per germline, CDR1 SGHRS and CDR2 YFSETQ. The CDR3 bases are TGCGCCAGCAGCTTGGCACAGGGGATCGGCGAGCAGTACTTC. Its protein product is CASSLAQGIGEQYF.

The chain has TRBV7-2 and TRBJ2-6, with a weak D call TRBD2 (7 bases). The V gene's germline CDR1 is SGHTA and CDR2 FQGNSA. This CDR3 comprises 17 residues. V lost 2 bases, J lost 0 bases, and 11 bases lay in between. The CDR3 here is CASSLLGGASGANVLTF. As DNA, the CDR3 is TGTGCCAGCAGCTTATTAGGGGGGGCCTCTGGGGCCAACGTCCTGACTTTC.

V usage is TRBV6-5 and J usage is TRBJ1-6; D not certain. Germline assignment: CDR1 MNHEY and CDR2 SVGAGI. This CDR3 has 14 amino acids. V gave up 6 bases and J gave up 10 bases, with 16 bases separating them. This CDR3 reads CASRTGGGGSPLHF. In DNA form, the CDR3 reads TGTGCCAGCAGGACTGGCGGCGGAGGGTCACCCCTCCACTTT.